Below are 3 T cell receptor beta chains sequenced from a single sample in a study of cytomegalovirus exposure and HLA in healthy donors. Amplification used 60 Vbeta primers and 13 Jbeta primers. Profiled with immunoSEQ multiplex PCR; TCRdb holds only in-frame clones, not every one. Of some 140,000 clones in the sample, around three quarters are singletons; the top ten hold roughly 6.8%. The sample was PBMCs. The receptors were sampled from a man aged 35 to 55 in good health and CMV-seropositive.

The chain employs TRBV7-9 and TRBJ2-5; D remains ambiguous. The J call is in doubt because the DNA end fits TRBJ2-7 better. Germline CDR1 and CDR2: SEHNR and FQNEAQ (reference sequence). CDR3 length equals 12 residues. The CDR3 region has the DNA TGTGCCAGCAGCTTAAGCTCCTACGAGCAGTACTTC. Protein sequence: CASSLSSYEQYF.

As regards this clone: Other DNA sequences of this sample code for an identical CDR3. The genes are TRBV11-2 and TRBJ2-5; TRBD2 matches at 12 bases. Germline V gives CDR1 SGHAT, CDR2 FQNNGV. J gave up 4 bases and V 0 bases, and 0 bases lay outside the gene matches. There are 15 residues in the CDR3. The CDR3 is CASSLEGLAGETQYF. CDR3 DNA: TGTGCCAGCAGCTTAGAGGGACTAGCGGGAGAGACCCAGTACTTC.

The chain combines TRBV6-1 with TRBJ1-6; D gene ambiguous. V gave up 0 bases and J gave up 6 bases, with 18 bases separating them. This CDR3 has 18 residues. Looked up from germline, CDR1 is MNHNS and CDR2 is SASEGT. The CDR3: CASSEAWTGLAGNSPLHF. CDR3 coding DNA: TGTGCCAGCAGTGAAGCGTGGACCGGGCTCGCGGGTAATTCACCCCTCCACTTT.